This T cell receptor (beta chain) was profiled in a study of blood T cell repertoires in COVID-19. The overall study: T cells, B-cell-depleted T cells, or PBMCs supplied cDNA or gDNA.

There are 15 residues in the CDR3. Trimming pared 7 bases from V and 0 bases from J, leaving 15 bases between. Germline V CDR1 and CDR2: MNHEY, SMNVEV (reference sequence). Measured with immunoSEQ multiplex PCR; TCRdb has only the in-frame clones, and not every one. The sample has hundreds of thousands of clones, roughly nine tenths seen once. The sequence was obtained from a man aged 55 to 70 who had recovered from COVID-19. The chain has TRBV27 and TRBJ1-1; D is unclear. Sequencing used PBMCs or T cells enriched from blood (not recorded which). CDR3 amino acids: CASTLSPGMNTEAFF. Here the CDR3 DNA reads TGTGCCAGCACCCTAAGTCCAGGAATGAACACTGAAGCTTTCTTT.